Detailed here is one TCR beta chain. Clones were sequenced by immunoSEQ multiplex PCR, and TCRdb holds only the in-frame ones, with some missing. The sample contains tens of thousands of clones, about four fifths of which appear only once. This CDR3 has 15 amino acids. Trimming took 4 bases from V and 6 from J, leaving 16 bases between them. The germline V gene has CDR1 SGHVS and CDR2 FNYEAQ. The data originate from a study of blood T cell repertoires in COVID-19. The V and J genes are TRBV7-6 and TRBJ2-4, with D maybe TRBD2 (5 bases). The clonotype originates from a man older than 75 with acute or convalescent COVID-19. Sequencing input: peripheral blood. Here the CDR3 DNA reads TGTGCCAGCAGCTCCCTAACGGGGTCGGGAAACATTCAGTACTTC. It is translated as CASSSLTGSGNIQYF.